Listed below are T cell receptor beta chains from one sample, sequenced in a study of blood T cell repertoires in COVID-19. Method: immunoSEQ multiplex PCR; TCRdb's copy keeps in-frame clones and lacks some. In the table there are approximately 68,000 clones, around 80% of which are singletons. The specimen was peripheral blood. Receptor source: a woman in her forties or fifties with acute or convalescent COVID-19. Both conserved end residues are part of each CDR3. D genes are given only for firm matches. Only part of the rows carry a size: once, few, many, or a class if the clone is expanded.

>TRBJ1-2|TRBV10-2|-|-
CASSDHLLNYGYTF
TGCGCCAGCAGTGATCACTTGTTGAACTATGGCTACACCTTC
>TRBJ1-3|TRBV5-1|TRBD1|-
CASSLGTGTGGNTIYF
TGCGCCAGCAGCTTGGGAACCGGGACAGGGGGAAACACCATATATTTT
>TRBJ2-7|TRBV29-1|-|-
CSGSRGGSYEQYF
TGCAGCGGATCGAGGGGAGGCTCCTACGAGCAGTACTTC
>TRBJ1-1|TRBV5-5|TRBD1|-
CASSHDRGSEAFF
TGTGCCAGCAGCCACGACAGGGGCTCTGAAGCTTTCTTT
>TRBJ1-1|TRBV6-1|TRBD1|-
CASSETGVTEAFF
TGTGCCAGCAGTGAAACAGGGGTGACTGAAGCTTTCTTT
>TRBJ2-1|TRBV2|TRBD2|-
CASRTSGSSYNEQFF
TGTGCCAGCAGGACTAGCGGGAGCTCCTACAATGAGCAGTTCTTC
>TRBJ1-3|TRBV7-8|-|-
CASSTRDIGNTIYF
TGTGCCAGCAGCACACGGGACATCGGGAACACCATATATTTT
>TRBJ2-3|TRBV7-9|-|-
CASSSTSEGLPDTQYF
TGTGCCAGCAGTTCGACCTCGGAGGGGCTCCCAGATACGCAGTATTTT
>TRBJ2-2|TRBV7-9|-|-
CASSLIGGKAGELFF
TGTGCCAGCAGCTTAATAGGGGGAAAAGCCGGGGAGCTGTTTTTT
>TRBJ2-1|TRBV11-1|TRBD2|-
CASSLGLAGVNEQFF
TGTGCCAGCAGCTTAGGACTAGCGGGAGTCAATGAGCAGTTCTTC
>TRBJ2-2|TRBV19|-|-
CASNDQGGSTGELFF
TGTGCCAGTAACGATCAGGGGGGAAGCACCGGGGAGCTGTTTTTT
>TRBJ2-1|TRBV7-2|TRBD2|-
CASSPVAGNEQFF
TGTGCCAGCAGCCCAGTAGCGGGAAATGAGCAGTTCTTC
>TRBJ1-2|TRBV5-5|-|-
CASSLGGVGNYGYTF
TGTGCCAGCAGCTTGGGCGGGGTAGGGAACTATGGCTACACCTTC
>TRBJ1-4|TRBV28|TRBD1|-
CASSPGQNNEKLFF
TGTGCCAGCAGCCCGGGACAGAATAATGAAAAACTGTTTTTT
>TRBJ1-2|TRBV28|-|-
CASRTRGTYGYTF
TGTGCCAGCAGGACCAGGGGCACCTATGGCTACACCTTC
>TRBJ2-1|TRBV6-5|TRBD2|-
CVTSGSYKGEQFF
TGTGTTACTAGCGGGAGTTACAAAGGTGAGCAGTTCTTC
>TRBJ2-3|TRBV7-8|-|-
CASSPGYYITDTQYF
TGTGCCAGCAGCCCGGGATATTACATCACAGATACGCAGTATTTT
>TRBJ2-5|TRBV15|-|-
CATSRVREGAETQYF
TGTGCCACCAGCAGAGTACGCGAAGGAGCAGAGACCCAGTACTTC
>TRBJ1-2|TRBV29-1|-|once
CSVVLGSNYGYTF
TGCAGCGTTGTTCTGGGGAGTAACTATGGCTACACCTTC
>TRBJ1-5|TRBV27|TRBD1|few
CASSPGTADQPQHF
TGTGCCAGCAGTCCTGGGACAGCAGATCAGCCCCAGCATTTT
>TRBJ2-2|TRBV29-1|-|few
CSVRQSNTGELFF
TGCAGCGTACGACAGTCGAACACCGGGGAGCTGTTTTTT
>TRBJ1-3|TRBV19|TRBD1|-
CASSTWTGGGNTIYF
TGTGCCAGTAGTACCTGGACAGGGGGTGGAAACACCATATATTTT
>TRBJ2-3|TRBV2|-|-
CASSAASRDTQYF
TGTGCCAGCAGTGCCGCTAGCAGAGATACGCAGTATTTT
>TRBJ2-7|TRBV5-1|-|few
CASSPQTSGSGEQYF
TGCGCCAGCAGCCCCCAGACAAGCGGGTCGGGCGAGCAGTACTTC
>TRBJ1-1|TRBV5-8|TRBD1|-
CASSLGTGLNTEAFF
TGTGCCAGCAGCTTGGGGACAGGTTTGAACACTGAAGCTTTCTTT
>TRBJ2-3|TRBV18|TRBD2|once
CASSRTSSGGSIATDTQYF
TGTGCCAGCTCACGGACCTCTAGCGGGGGGTCAATAGCAACAGATACGCAGTATTTT
>TRBJ1-1|TRBV7-9|-|-
CASSLRGVDTEAFF
TGTGCCAGCAGCTTACGAGGTGTGGACACTGAAGCTTTCTTT
>TRBJ2-7|TRBV25-1|-|-
CASSEYAQYEQYF
TGTGCCAGCAGTGAATATGCCCAGTACGAGCAGTACTTC
>TRBJ1-1|TRBV3-1/TRBV3-2|TRBD1|-
CASRRGQGSGEAFF
TGTGCCAGCAGACGGGGACAGGGGTCCGGAGAGGCTTTCTTT
>TRBJ2-5|TRBV12-3/TRBV12-4|-|-
CASSPPSTTQYF
TGTGCCAGCAGCCCCCCGAGTACGACCCAGTACTTC
>TRBJ2-7|TRBV6-5|-|many
CASSYSPGQPYEQYF
TGTGCCAGCAGTTACTCCCCCGGACAGCCCTACGAGCAGTACTTC